The clone carrying this TCR beta chain was seen a few times. The entry originates in a study of blood T cell repertoires in COVID-19. Study-wide context: Italy, Spain and the United States were the sources of the convalescent and acute COVID-19 samples. Sources were T cells, B-cell-depleted T cells, or PBMCs; the material itself was cDNA or gDNA.

Original processing methods: Quantification of nucleated cells was approximated via reference gene primer amplification. Some clones are missing from TCRdb's copy, which holds only in-frame ones; the method was immunoSEQ multiplex PCR. V and J calls and clone size are those listed in that table; D and trimming were worked out from the DNA. The table includes 250,000 or so clones, roughly nine tenths detected once. The V end was cut by 11 bases, the J end by 7 bases, with 15 bases between. Germline-derived CDR1 and CDR2 are MDHEN and SYDVKM. The CDR3 sequence is 13 residues long. The sample consisted of peripheral blood. V gene TRBV28 combines with J gene TRBJ1-6; possibly TRBD1 for D (6 bases). The TCR comes from a man between 35 and 55 years old with active or convalescent COVID-19. The CDR3 loop is CASSGQPNSPLHF. The CDR3 bases are TGTGCCTCTTCAGGACAGCCCAATTCACCCCTCCACTTT.